This TCR beta chain was retrieved from a study of identical twins' blood T cells. In TCRdb, the 5' RACE reads were re-called with MiXCR into one record per CDR3 protein. The sample has hundreds of thousands of distinct CDR3 sequences, 28% seen once. Germline-derived CDR1 and CDR2 are SNHLY and FYNNEI. The CDR3 is 14 residues long. Losses at the gene ends were 8 bases for V and 2 bases for J; bases not matched to a gene: 3. The TCR was taken from a woman aged 18 to 55 in good health. The specimen was PBMCs. The rearrangement uses TRBV2 and TRBJ2-2; 9 bases agree with TRBD2. CDR3 DNA: TGTGCCAGCCAGCGGGGGGTTAACACCGGGGAGCTGTTTTTT. Translating gives CASQRGVNTGELFF. The variable domain in full, with the rest retrieved from reference TRBV2 and TRBJ2-2, is EPEVTQTPSHQVTQMGQEVILRCVPISNHLYFYWYRQILGQKVEFLVSFYNNEISEKSEIFDDQFSVERPDGSNFTLKIRSTKLEDSAMYFCASQRGVNTGELFFGEGSRLTVL.